This record looks at one T cell receptor beta chain sequence and its context. The antigen is not known. CDR3 length: 13 residues. Trimming removed 4 bases at V and 3 bases at J, with 10 bases between. Germline V gives CDR1 SGHAT, CDR2 FQNNGV. This sample is drawn from a study of T cell responses to AZD1222 COVID-19 vaccine. Broader study findings: Reportedly, nearly half of unique spike TCRs recognized epitopes outside B.1.351/B.1.1.7 mutations. Spike regions recognized by vaccine-associated CD4 TCRs spanned the protein, led by 160-218 and 743-854.

Generated by immunoSEQ multiplex PCR, the TCRdb table keeps only in-frame clones and is missing some. The table records 95,000 to 150,000 clones, 91% of them present only once. The receptor's source is an adult in good health. Source: peripheral blood, taken on day 0 of AZD1222 vaccination. The chain has TRBV11-2 and TRBJ2-7; D may be TRBD2 (5 bases). Written as DNA, the CDR3 is TGTGCCAGCAGCTGGACTTTCAACTACGAGCAGTACTTC. As protein: CASSWTFNYEQYF.